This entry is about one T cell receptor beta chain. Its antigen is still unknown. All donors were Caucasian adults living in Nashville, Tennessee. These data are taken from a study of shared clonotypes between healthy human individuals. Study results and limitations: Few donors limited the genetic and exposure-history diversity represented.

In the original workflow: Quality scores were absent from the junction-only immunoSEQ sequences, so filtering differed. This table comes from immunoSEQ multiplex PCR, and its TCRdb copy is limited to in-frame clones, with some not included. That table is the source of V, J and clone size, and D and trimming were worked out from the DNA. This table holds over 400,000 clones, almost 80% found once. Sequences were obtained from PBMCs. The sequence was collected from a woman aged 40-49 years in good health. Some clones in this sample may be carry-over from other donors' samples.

CDR3: CASSLATRVSEQFF. In nucleotides, the CDR3 is TGTGCCAGCAGCTTAGCCACTAGAGTGTCTGAGCAGTTCTTC. The chain combines TRBV7-2 with TRBJ2-1; weak D call: TRBD2 (5 bases). CDR1 and CDR2 (germline): SGHTA, FQGNSA. Trimming stripped 0 bases from V and 9 bases from J, with 12 bases between. The CDR3 is 14 residues long.